This passage covers 21 T cell receptor beta chains from one sample sequenced in a study of siplizumab effects on memory and regulatory T cells. Using immunoSEQ multiplex PCR, the repertoire was profiled, and TCRdb retains in-frame clones only, with some absent. The sample contains about 100,000 clones, around 94% of which appear only once. The sample comprised non-Treg CD4+ T cells sorted from blood. These receptors all come from a human donor in good health.

The V call is TRBV19, the J call TRBJ2-1; 7 bases match TRBD2. V was clipped by 3 bases and J by 4 bases; unmatched bases: 9. The CDR3 runs 16 residues. In germline, CDR1 is LNHDA, CDR2 SQIVND (reference sequence). CDR3 DNA sequence: TGTGCCAGTAGTATGAAATCGGGACTAAGATACAATGAGCAGTTCTTC. This encodes CASSMKSGLRYNEQFF.

This chain links TRBV28 with TRBJ2-7; no reliable D call. CDR1 is MDHEN, CDR2 SYDVKM, per germline. Trimming shortened V by 2 bases and J by 4 bases, and 6 bases separated the two germline ends. The CDR3 has 12 amino acids. CDR3: CASSLGRYEQYF. CDR3 nucleotide sequence: TGTGCCAGCAGTTTAGGTCGGTACGAGCAGTACTTC.

CDR3: CASRRLQGGAGTGELFF. DNA of the CDR3: TGTGCCAGTAGAAGACTTCAGGGGGGCGCGGGCACCGGGGAGCTGTTTTTT. The chain joins TRBV19 to TRBJ2-2; weak D call: TRBD1 (7 bases). This CDR3 has 17 amino acids. Germline V gene data show CDR1 as LNHDA and CDR2 as SQIVND (reference sequence). V was shortened by 6 bases and J by 4 bases, with 21 bases between the two germline ends.

The gene calls are TRBV27 and TRBJ2-6, with D possibly TRBD2 on 5 matching bases. CDR3 length: 15 amino acids. V lost 3 bases, J lost 4 bases, and 10 bases lay in between. Germline values: CDR1 MNHEY, CDR2 SMNVEV (reference sequence). The CDR3, as DNA: TGTGCCAGCAGTTTGAGGGCGGCCGGGGCCAACGTCCTGACTTTC. This codes for CASSLRAAGANVLTF.

This chain joins TRBV9 and TRBJ2-1; D unresolved. Germline CDR1 is SGDLS and CDR2 is YYNGEE. This CDR3 contains 15 residues. V lost 0 bases to trimming and J lost 9 bases, with 16 bases between them. CDR3 DNA sequence: TGTGCCAGCAGCGTAGAAATTAATTCGATAGCTGAGCAGTTCTTC. This translates into CASSVEINSIAEQFF.

V is TRBV29-1 and J is TRBJ1-1, with D possibly being TRBD1 (6 bases). V lost 0 bases to trimming and J lost 4 bases, with 6 bases between them. Germline V gene lookup returns CDR1 SQVTM and CDR2 ANQGSEA. There are 12 residues in the CDR3. The CDR3 DNA reads TGCAGCGTTGAAGAAGGGGGCACTGAAGCTTTCTTT. Translated: CSVEEGGTEAFF.

The chain couples TRBV10-2 to TRBJ2-5, with TRBD2 identical over 11 bases. This CDR3 has 15 amino acids. Germline trimming cut 5 bases from V and 5 bases from J; bases unmatched to any gene: 7. Per germline, CDR1 WSHSY and CDR2 SAAADI. CDR3 DNA sequence: TGCGCCAGCAGTCGTAGCGGGAGGGGTGGGGAGACCCAGTACTTC. Residues: CASSRSGRGGETQYF.

This chain connects TRBV5-1 to TRBJ1-1; 7 bases align to TRBD1. The CDR3 is 14 residues long. Germline V gives CDR1 SGHRS, CDR2 YFSETQ. V gave up 0 bases and J gave up 4 bases; unmatched junction bases: 3. CDR3 sequence reads: CASSLGQGSTEAFF. CDR3 sequence (DNA): TGCGCCAGCAGCTTGGGACAGGGTAGCACTGAAGCTTTCTTT.

The chain joins TRBV5-1 to TRBJ2-2, with D perhaps matching TRBD2 (6 bases). Between the trimmed V and J ends, which lost 7 bases and 2 bases, there was a span of 12 bases. The CDR3 runs to 14 residues. CDR1 is SGHRS and CDR2 is YFSETQ in the germline V gene. As DNA, the CDR3 is TGCGCCAGCTCGCGGACTACTAACACCGGGGAGCTGTTTTTT. Translated, it gives CASSRTTNTGELFF.

The chain carries TRBV7-2 and TRBJ1-1; D not certain. Per germline, CDR1 SGHTA and CDR2 FQGNSA. Trimming took off 5 bases at V and 1 base at J, with 14 bases between the two ends. The CDR3 runs 15 residues. CDR3: CASSPRRMGNTEAFF. The CDR3 nucleotides are TGTGCCAGCAGCCCTCGTCGTATGGGGAACACTGAAGCTTTCTTT. Variable domain in full (rest from reference TRBV7-2 and TRBJ1-1): GAGVSQSPSNKVTEKGKDVELRCDPISGHTALYWYRQSLGQGLEFLIYFQGNSAPDKSGLPSDRFSAERTGGSVSTLTIQRTQQEDSAVYLCASSPRRMGNTEAFFGQGTRLTVV.

The rearrangement uses TRBV30 and TRBJ2-1, with 14 bases matching TRBD2. Per germline, CDR1 GTSNPN and CDR2 SVGIG (reference sequence). This CDR3 comprises 17 residues. The ends lost 5 bases at V and 0 bases at J; junction bases unmatched: 6. The CDR3 region has the DNA TGTGCCTGGGAGGGACTAGCGGGAGAAAGCTCCTACAATGAGCAGTTCTTC. It translates to CAWEGLAGESSYNEQFF.

This clone was observed a single time. The chain couples TRBV14 to TRBJ1-1; D is uncertain. Germline values: CDR1 SGHDN, CDR2 FVKESK. Trimming left V 4 bases short and J 0 bases short, with 6 bases between. The CDR3 runs to 13 residues. Written as DNA, the CDR3 is TGTGCCAGCAGCCTCCACCTGAACACTGAAGCTTTCTTT. Residues: CASSLHLNTEAFF. Combining the CDR3 with reference TRBV14 and TRBJ1-1 gives the whole variable domain EAGVTQFPSHSVIEKGQTVTLRCDPISGHDNLYWYRRVMGKEIKFLLHFVKESKQDESGMPNNRFLAERTGGTYSTLKVQPAELEDSGVYFCASSLHLNTEAFFGQGTRLTVV.

This clone has a handful of counts. V and J are TRBV19 and TRBJ1-5; no reliable D call. Germline V gene sequence: CDR1 LNHDA, CDR2 SQIVND (reference sequence). The CDR3 runs 12 residues. Trimming stripped 3 bases from V and 6 bases from J, with 6 bases between. The CDR3 nucleotides are TGTGCCAGTAGTATTTCGGGTCAGCCCCAGCATTTT. This codes for CASSISGQPQHF. Together with reference TRBV19 and TRBJ1-5, the CDR3 gives the full variable domain: DGGITQSPKYLFRKEGQNVTLSCEQNLNHDAMYWYRQDPGQGLRLIYYSQIVNDFQKGDIAEGYSVSREKKESFPLTVTSAQKNPTAFYLCASSISGQPQHFGDGTRLSIL.

V gene TRBV10-3 combines with J gene TRBJ2-5; TRBD2 agrees at 8 bases. V lost 3 bases, J lost 4 bases, and 13 bases stayed unmatched. This CDR3 spans 17 amino acids. Germline V CDR1 and CDR2: ENHRY, SYGVKD. The CDR3 loop is CAISDPGTSGYRETQYF. Here the CDR3 DNA reads TGTGCCATCAGTGACCCCGGGACTAGTGGGTATAGAGAGACCCAGTACTTC.

The CDR3 nucleotides read TGTGCCAGCAGCCCCCATGTAGGGCAAAGCTCCTACAATGAGCAGTTCTTC. Translating it yields CASSPHVGQSSYNEQFF. The chain joins TRBV7-7 to TRBJ2-1; no clear D. Deletions cut 5 bases from V and 0 bases from J, with 17 bases between. The CDR3 covers 17 residues. Per the germline V gene, CDR1 is SSHAT and CDR2 is FNYEAQ (reference sequence).

The V gene is TRBV7-3, the J gene TRBJ2-1; 11 bases align to TRBD2. The CDR3 loop spans 16 amino acids. The V gene's germline CDR1 is SGHTA and CDR2 FQGTGA. Trimming at V came to 5 bases and at J to 1 base, leaving 4 bases not matched to a gene. The CDR3, as DNA: TGTGCCAGCAGCCCACGACTAGCGGGATCCTACAATGAGCAGTTCTTC. Translation gives CASSPRLAGSYNEQFF.

The chain joins TRBV6-5 to TRBJ2-3; D gene unclear. Trimming removed 0 bases from V and 2 bases from J, with 6 bases in between. Germline assignment: CDR1 MNHEY and CDR2 SVGAGI. The CDR3 loop spans 14 amino acids. This CDR3 reads CASSYSGFTDTQYF. CDR3 sequence (DNA): TGTGCCAGCAGTTACTCGGGATTCACAGATACGCAGTATTTT.

This rearrangement joins TRBV19 to TRBJ1-5; D gene unclear. Germline values: CDR1 LNHDA, CDR2 SQIVND (reference sequence). V was trimmed by 8 bases and J by 0 bases, leaving 11 bases between them. The CDR3 contains 14 residues. The CDR3 DNA sequence: TGTGCCAGTCTCGACCCTTATAGCAATCAGCCCCAGCATTTT. Its translation: CASLDPYSNQPQHF.

In its sample, this clone was seen a few times. The rearrangement links TRBV12-5 to TRBJ1-5; D is ambiguous. CDR1 and CDR2 (germline): LGHNT, FRNRAP. This CDR3 has 13 amino acids. Deletions cut 3 bases from V and 3 bases from J, with 6 bases between. CDR3 nucleotides: TGTGCTAGTGGTTTAGGACCCAATCAGCCCCAGCATTTT. It translates to CASGLGPNQPQHF.

The chain has TRBV28 and TRBJ2-1; no reliable D call. The length of the CDR3 is 14 residues. The germline V gene has CDR1 MDHEN and CDR2 SYDVKM. The V end was cut by 6 bases, the J end by 2 bases, with 11 bases between. CDR3 in DNA: TGTGCCAGCAGGTACAGATCCACCTACAATGAGCAGTTCTTC. This translates into CASRYRSTYNEQFF.

This chain joins TRBV11-2 and TRBJ2-7; perhaps TRBD1 as D (6 bases). In germline, CDR1 is SGHAT, CDR2 FQNNGV. Deletions cut 2 bases from V and 2 bases from J, with 16 bases between. This CDR3 has 16 amino acids. In DNA form, the CDR3 reads TGTGCCAGCAGCTTACGCGACGGACAGTATCCCTACGAGCAGTACTTC. This gives the protein CASSLRDGQYPYEQYF.